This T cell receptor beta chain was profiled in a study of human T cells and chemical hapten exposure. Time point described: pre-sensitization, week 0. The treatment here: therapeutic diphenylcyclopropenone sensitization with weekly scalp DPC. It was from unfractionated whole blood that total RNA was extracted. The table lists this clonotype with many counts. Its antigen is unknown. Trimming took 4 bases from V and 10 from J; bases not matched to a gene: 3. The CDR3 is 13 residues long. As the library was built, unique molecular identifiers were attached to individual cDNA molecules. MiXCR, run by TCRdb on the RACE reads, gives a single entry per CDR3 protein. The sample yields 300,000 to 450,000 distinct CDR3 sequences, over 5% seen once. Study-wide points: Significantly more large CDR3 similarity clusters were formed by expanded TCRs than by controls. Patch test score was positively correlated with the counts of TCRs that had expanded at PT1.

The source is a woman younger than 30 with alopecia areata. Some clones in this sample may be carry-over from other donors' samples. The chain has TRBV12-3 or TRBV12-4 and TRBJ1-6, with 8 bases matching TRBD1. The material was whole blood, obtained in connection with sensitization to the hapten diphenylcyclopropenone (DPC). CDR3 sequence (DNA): TGTGCCAGCAGTTCGACAGGGGACTCACCCCTCCACTTT. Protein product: CASSSTGDSPLHF.